This T cell receptor beta chain was identified during a study of T cells in Graves' hyperthyroidism and ophthalmopathy. Study-level information: Before treatment of any kind, peripheral blood was taken at initial diagnosis.

Stable hyperthyroidism: no ophthalmopathy progression over 18 months of follow-up. Those with hyperthyroidism were 18 to 65 years old, newly diagnosed, and ill for under 2 months. This clonotype was recorded many times. TCR beta CDR3 regions were amplified from RNA. HTBI primers were the set used in a first-round RT-PCR of the TCR CDR3. TCRdb re-derived calls from the multiplex PCR reads in MiXCR, one entry per CDR3 protein. The data show approximately 480,000 distinct CDR3 sequences, around 21% seen once. V lost 6 bases and J 6 bases, leaving 20 bases between the germline ends. The CDR3 has 15 residues.

The clonotype was recovered from a man aged 18 to 29 with Graves' hyperthyroidism. V is TRBV12-3 or TRBV12-4 and J is TRBJ1-2, with D possibly being TRBD1 (6 bases). The specimen sequenced was blood. CDR3 amino acids: CASSSFRGGLDGYTF. In DNA, the CDR3 is TGTGCCAGCAGCAGTTTCCGAGGGGGGCTAGATGGCTACACCTTC.